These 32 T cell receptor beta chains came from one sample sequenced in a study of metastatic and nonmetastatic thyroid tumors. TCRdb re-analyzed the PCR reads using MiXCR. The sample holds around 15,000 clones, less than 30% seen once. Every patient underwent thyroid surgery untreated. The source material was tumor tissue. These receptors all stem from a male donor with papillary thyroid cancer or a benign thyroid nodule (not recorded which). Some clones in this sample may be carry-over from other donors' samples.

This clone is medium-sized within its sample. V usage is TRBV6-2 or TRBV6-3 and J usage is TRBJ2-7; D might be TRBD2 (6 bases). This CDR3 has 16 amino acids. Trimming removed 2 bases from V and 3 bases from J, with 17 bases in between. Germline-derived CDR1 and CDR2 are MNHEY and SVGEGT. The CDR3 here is CASSYGRKGQYYEQYF. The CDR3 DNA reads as TGTGCCAGCAGTTACGGGAGGAAAGGCCAATACTACGAGCAGTACTTC.

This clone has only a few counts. CDR3 region: CASSPGLAKRLAEQYF. The CDR3, as DNA: TGTGCCAGCTCACCAGGCCTAGCTAAGAGGTTGGCCGAGCAGTACTTC. The V call is TRBV18, the J call TRBJ2-7; D possibly corresponds to TRBD2 (5 bases). Germline V CDR1 and CDR2: KGHSH, LQKENI. Trimming pared 2 bases from V and 6 bases from J, leaving 20 bases between. The CDR3 has 16 residues.

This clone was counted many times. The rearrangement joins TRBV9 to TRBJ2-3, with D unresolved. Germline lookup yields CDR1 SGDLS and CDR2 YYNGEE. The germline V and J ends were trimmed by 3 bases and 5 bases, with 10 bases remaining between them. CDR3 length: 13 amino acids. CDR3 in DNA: TGTGCCAGCAGCGCATTCCTTGGAGATACGCAGTATTTT. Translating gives CASSAFLGDTQYF.

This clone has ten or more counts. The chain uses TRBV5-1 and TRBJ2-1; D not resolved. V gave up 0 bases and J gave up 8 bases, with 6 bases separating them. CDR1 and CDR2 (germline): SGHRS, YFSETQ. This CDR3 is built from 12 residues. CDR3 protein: CASSLVDYEQFF. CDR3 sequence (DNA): TGCGCCAGCAGCTTGGTCGATTATGAGCAGTTCTTC.

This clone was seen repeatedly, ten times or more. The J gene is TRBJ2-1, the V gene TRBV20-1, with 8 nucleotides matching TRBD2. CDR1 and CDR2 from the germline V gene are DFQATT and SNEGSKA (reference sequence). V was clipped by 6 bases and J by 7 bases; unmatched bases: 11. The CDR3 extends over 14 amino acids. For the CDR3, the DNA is TGCAGTGCAGATATCGGGACTAGGGTTAATGAGCAGTTCTTC. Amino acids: CSADIGTRVNEQFF.

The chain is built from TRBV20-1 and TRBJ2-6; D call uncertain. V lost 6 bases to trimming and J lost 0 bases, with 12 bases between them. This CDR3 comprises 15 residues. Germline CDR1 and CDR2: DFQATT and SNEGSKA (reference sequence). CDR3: CSARPTYSGANVLTF. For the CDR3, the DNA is TGCAGTGCCAGACCGACGTACTCTGGGGCCAACGTCCTGACTTTC.

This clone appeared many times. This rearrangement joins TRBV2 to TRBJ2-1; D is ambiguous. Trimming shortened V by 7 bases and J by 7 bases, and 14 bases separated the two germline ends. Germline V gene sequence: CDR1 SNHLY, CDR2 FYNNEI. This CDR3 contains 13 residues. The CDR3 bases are TGTGCCAGCATGAAGCAGGTTCGGAATGAGCAGTTCTTC. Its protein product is CASMKQVRNEQFF.

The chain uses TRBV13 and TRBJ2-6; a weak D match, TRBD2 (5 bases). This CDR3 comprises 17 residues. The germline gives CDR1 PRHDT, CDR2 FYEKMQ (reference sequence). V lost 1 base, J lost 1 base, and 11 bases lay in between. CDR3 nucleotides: TGTGCCAGCAGCTTAGAAGCGGAATTTTCTGGGGCCAACGTCCTGACTTTC. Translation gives CASSLEAEFSGANVLTF.

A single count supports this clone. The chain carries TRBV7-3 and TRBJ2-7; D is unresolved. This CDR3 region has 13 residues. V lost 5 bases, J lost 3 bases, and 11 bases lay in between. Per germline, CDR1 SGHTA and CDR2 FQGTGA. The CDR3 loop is CASSPCTDYEQYF. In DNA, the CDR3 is TGTGCCAGCAGCCCCTGCACAGACTACGAGCAGTACTTC.

CDR3 coding DNA: TGCAGTGCTAGAGAATGGGACCGGGGCTCCTACGAGCAGTACTTC. Its protein product is CSAREWDRGSYEQYF. The rearrangement joins TRBV20-1 to TRBJ2-7, with D possibly called TRBD1 or TRBD2 (5 bases each). CDR3 length: 15 residues. V was trimmed by 0 bases and J by 0 bases, leaving 12 bases between them. CDR1 is DFQATT, CDR2 SNEGSKA, per germline (reference sequence).

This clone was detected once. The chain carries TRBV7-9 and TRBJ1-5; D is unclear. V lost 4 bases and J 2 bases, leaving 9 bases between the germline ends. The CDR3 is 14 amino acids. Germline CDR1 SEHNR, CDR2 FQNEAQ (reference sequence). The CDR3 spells CASSSAGGNQPQHF. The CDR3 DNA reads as TGTGCCAGCAGCTCTGCCGGTGGCAATCAGCCCCAGCATTTT.

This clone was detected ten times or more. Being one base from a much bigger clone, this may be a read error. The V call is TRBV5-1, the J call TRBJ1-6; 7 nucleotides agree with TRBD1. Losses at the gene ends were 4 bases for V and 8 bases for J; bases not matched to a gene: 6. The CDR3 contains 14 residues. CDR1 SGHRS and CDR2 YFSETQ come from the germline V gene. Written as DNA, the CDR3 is TGCGCCAGCAGCCGGACAGGACCCGATTCACCCCTCCACTTT. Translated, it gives CASSRTGPDSPLHF.

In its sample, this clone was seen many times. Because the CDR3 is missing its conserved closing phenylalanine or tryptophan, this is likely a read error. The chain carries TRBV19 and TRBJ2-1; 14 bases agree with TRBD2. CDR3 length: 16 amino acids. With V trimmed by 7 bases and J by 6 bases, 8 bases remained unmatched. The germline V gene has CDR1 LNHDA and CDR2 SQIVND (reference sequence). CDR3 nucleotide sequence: TGTGCCAGTACCACACCGGGACTAGCGGGGGTCAATGAGCAGTTCCTC. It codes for CASTTPGLAGVNEQFL.

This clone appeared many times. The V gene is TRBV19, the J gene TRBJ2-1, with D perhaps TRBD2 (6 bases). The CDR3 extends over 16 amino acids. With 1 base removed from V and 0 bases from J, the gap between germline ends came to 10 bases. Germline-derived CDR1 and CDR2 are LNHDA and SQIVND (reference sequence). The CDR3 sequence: CASSIGGVSSYNEQFF. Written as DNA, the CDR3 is TGTGCCAGTAGTATAGGGGGGGTAAGCTCCTACAATGAGCAGTTCTTC.

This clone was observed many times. The chain's CDR3 is CATSWYRQKNSPLHF. The CDR3 DNA follows: TGTGCCACCAGCTGGTACAGACAAAAAAATTCACCCCTCCACTTT. This sequence joins TRBV15 and TRBJ1-6; no clear D gene. Germline CDR1 is LNHNV and CDR2 is YYDKDF (reference sequence). V was trimmed by 5 bases and J by 7 bases, leaving 15 bases between them. This CDR3 has 15 amino acids.

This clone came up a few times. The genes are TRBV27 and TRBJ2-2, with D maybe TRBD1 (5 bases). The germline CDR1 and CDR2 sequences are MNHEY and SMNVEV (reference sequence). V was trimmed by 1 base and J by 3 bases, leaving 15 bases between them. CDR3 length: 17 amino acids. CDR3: CASSLLGVGSYTGELFF. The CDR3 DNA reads TGTGCCAGCAGTTTATTAGGGGTCGGTTCGTACACCGGGGAGCTGTTTTTT.

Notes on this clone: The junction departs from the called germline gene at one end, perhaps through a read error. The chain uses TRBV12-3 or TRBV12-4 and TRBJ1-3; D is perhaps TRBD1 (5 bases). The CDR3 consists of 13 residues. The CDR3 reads CTSSGGYGNTIYF. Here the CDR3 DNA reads TGTACCAGCAGCGGGGGGTACGGAAACACCATATACTTT.

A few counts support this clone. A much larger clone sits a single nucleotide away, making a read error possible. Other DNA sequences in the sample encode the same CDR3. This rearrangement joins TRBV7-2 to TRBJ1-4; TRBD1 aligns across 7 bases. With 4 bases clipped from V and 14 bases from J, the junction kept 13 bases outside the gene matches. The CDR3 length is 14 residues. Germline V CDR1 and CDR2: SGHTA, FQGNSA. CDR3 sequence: CASSSYLQGSGLFF. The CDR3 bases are TGTGCCAGCAGCTCCTACTTACAGGGGTCGGGGCTGTTTTTT.

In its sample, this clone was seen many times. CDR3 in amino acids: CASSPLGVASFYNEQFF. In DNA form, the CDR3 reads TGTGCCAGCAGCCCGCTGGGTGTCGCCTCCTTCTACAATGAGCAGTTCTTC. The chain has TRBV14 and TRBJ2-1; D remains unclear. Trimming removed 4 bases from V and 3 bases from J, with 19 bases in between. Germline CDR1 is SGHDN and CDR2 is FVKESK. The CDR3 spans 17 residues.

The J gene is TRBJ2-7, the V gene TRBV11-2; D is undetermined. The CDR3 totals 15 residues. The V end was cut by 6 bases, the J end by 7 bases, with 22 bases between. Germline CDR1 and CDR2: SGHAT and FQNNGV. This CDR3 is CASSLNLNLVGEQYF. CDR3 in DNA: TGTGCCAGCAGTCTTAACCTCAACCTGGTTGGGGAGCAGTACTTC.

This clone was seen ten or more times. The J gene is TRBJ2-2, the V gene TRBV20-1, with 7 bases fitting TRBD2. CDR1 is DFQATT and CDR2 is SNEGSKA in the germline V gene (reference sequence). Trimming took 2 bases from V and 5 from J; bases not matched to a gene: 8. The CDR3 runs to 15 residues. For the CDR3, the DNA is TGCAGTGCTAGAAACGGGGGGTCTCTGACCGGGGAGCTGTTTTTT. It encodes CSARNGGSLTGELFF.

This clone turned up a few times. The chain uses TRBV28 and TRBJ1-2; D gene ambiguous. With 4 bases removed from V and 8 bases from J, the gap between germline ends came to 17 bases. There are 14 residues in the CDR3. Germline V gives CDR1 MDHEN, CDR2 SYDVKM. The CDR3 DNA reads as TGTGCCAGCAGTTCAACCGGGCCAAGCGAGGGCTACACCTTC. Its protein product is CASSSTGPSEGYTF.

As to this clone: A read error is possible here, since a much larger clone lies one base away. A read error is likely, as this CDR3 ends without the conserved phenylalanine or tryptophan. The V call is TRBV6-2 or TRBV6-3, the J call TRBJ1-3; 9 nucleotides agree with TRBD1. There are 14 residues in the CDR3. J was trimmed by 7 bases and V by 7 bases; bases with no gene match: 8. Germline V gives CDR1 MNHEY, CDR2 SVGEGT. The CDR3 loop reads CASTMGQGGNTIYC. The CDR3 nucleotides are TGTGCCAGCACTATGGGACAGGGCGGGAACACCATATATTGT.

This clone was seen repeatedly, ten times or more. The CDR3 reads CASGEGRGVEQYF. The CDR3 bases are TGTGCCAGCGGGGAAGGAAGAGGAGTCGAGCAGTACTTC. The rearrangement links TRBV2 to TRBJ2-7; D uncertain. This CDR3 is built from 13 residues. Per germline, CDR1 SNHLY and CDR2 FYNNEI. Trimming took off 8 bases at V and 6 bases at J, with 17 bases between the two ends. The variable domain in full, with the rest retrieved from reference TRBV2 and TRBJ2-7, is EPEVTQTPSHQVTQMGQEVILRCVPISNHLYFYWYRQILGQKVEFLVSFYNNEISEKSEIFDDQFSVERPDGSNFTLKIRSTKLEDSAMYFCASGEGRGVEQYFGPGTRLTVT.

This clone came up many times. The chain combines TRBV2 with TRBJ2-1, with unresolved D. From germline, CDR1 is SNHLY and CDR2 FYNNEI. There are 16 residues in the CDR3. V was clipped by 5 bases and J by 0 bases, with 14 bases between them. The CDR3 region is CASSSTELASYNEQFF. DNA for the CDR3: TGTGCCAGCAGTAGCACAGAGTTAGCCTCCTACAATGAGCAGTTCTTC.

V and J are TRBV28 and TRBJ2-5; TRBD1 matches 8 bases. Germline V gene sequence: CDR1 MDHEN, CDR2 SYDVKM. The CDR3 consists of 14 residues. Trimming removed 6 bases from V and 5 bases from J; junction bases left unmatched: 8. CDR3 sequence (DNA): TGTGCCAGCAGCACCGGACAGGGCGGGGAGACCCAGTACTTC. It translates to CASSTGQGGETQYF.

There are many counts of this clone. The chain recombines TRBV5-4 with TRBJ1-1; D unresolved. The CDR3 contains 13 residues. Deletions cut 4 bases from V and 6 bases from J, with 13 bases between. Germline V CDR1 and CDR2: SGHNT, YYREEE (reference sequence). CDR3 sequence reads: CASSLFMAAEAFF. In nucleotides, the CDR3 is TGTGCCAGCAGCCTTTTCATGGCAGCTGAAGCTTTCTTT. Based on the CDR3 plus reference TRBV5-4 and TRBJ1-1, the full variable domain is ETGVTQSPTHLIKTRGQQVTLRCSSQSGHNTVSWYQQALGQGPQFIFQYYREEENGRGNFPPRFSGLQFPNYSSELNVNALELDDSALYLCASSLFMAAEAFFGQGTRLTVV.

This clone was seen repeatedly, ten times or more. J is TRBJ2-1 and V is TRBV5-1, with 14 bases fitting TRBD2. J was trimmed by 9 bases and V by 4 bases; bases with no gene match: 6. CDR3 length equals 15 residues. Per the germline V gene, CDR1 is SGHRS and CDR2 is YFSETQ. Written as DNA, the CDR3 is TGCGCCAGCAGCCCAGGGACTAGCGGGAGCGGTGAGCAGTTCTTC. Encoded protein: CASSPGTSGSGEQFF.

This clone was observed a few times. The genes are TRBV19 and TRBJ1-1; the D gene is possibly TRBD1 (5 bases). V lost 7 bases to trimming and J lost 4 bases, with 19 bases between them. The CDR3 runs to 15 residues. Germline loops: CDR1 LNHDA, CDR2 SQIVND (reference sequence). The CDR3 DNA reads TGTGCCAGTATGTTGGGGTCCTTCGGGGGCACTGAAGCTTTCTTT. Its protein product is CASMLGSFGGTEAFF.

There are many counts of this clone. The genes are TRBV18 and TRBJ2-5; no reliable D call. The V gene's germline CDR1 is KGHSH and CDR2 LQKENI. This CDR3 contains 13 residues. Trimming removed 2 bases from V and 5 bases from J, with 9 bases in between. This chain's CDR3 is CASSPANSETQYF. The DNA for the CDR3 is TGTGCCAGCTCACCAGCTAATTCCGAGACCCAGTACTTC.

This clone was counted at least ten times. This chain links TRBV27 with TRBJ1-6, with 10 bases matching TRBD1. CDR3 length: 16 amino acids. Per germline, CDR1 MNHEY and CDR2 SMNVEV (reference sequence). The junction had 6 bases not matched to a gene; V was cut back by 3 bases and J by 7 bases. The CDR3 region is CASSLGGQGTNSPLHF. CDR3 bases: TGTGCCAGCAGTTTGGGGGGACAGGGGACCAATTCACCCCTCCACTTT.

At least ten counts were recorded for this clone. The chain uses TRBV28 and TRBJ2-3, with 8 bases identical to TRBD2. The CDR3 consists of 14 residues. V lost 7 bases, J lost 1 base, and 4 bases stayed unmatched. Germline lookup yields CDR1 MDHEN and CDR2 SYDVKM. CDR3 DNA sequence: TGTGCCAGCAAAGTCGGGAGGGGCACAGATACGCAGTATTTT. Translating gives CASKVGRGTDTQYF.